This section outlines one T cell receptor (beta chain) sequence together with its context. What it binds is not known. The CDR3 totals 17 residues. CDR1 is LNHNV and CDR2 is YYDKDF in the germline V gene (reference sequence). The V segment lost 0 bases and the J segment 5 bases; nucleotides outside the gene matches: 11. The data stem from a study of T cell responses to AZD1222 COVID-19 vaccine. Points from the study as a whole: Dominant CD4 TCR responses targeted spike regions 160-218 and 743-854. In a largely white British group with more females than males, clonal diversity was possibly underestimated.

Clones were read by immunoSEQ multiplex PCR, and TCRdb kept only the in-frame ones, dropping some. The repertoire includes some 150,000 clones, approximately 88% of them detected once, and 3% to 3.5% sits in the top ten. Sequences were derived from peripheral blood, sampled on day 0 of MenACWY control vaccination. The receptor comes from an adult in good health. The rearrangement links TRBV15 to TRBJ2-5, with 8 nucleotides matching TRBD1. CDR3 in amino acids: CATSREPAGGGGETQYF. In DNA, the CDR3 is TGTGCCACCAGCAGAGAGCCAGCAGGGGGCGGAGGGGAGACCCAGTACTTC.